The 32 T cell receptor beta chains given below trace back to one sample, sequenced in a study of control samples from healthy donors and cancer patients. This table comes from immunoSEQ multiplex PCR, and its TCRdb copy is limited to in-frame clones, with some not included. The sample carries 120,000 or so clones, approximately 90% recorded once. The material sequenced was blood. The origin of the receptors is a man aged 18-30 years in good health.

The V call is TRBV6-4, the J call TRBJ1-1; the D is unclear. V was trimmed by 2 bases and J by 6 bases, leaving 10 bases between them. This CDR3 has 13 residues. CDR1 MRHNA and CDR2 SNTAGT come from the germline V gene. The CDR3 loop is CASSDSLGAEAFF. The CDR3 coding sequence is TGTGCCAGCAGTGACAGTTTGGGAGCTGAAGCTTTCTTT.

This sequence joins TRBV27 and TRBJ1-2, with D perhaps matching TRBD1 (5 bases). V dropped 4 bases and J dropped 0 bases, with 12 bases sitting between them. Germline V gene sequence: CDR1 MNHEY, CDR2 SMNVEV (reference sequence). There are 15 residues in the CDR3. CDR3 amino acids: CASSSVTGPNYGYTF. In DNA, the CDR3 is TGTGCCAGCAGTTCGGTCACAGGACCTAACTATGGCTACACCTTC.

DNA of the CDR3: TGTGCCACCAGTGATTTACGCTTCTCGGGGAGTGAAGGGACCTACGAGCAGTACTTC. Its translation is CATSDLRFSGSEGTYEQYF. The rearrangement joins TRBV24-1 to TRBJ2-7; a weak D match, TRBD2 (5 bases). Germline values: CDR1 KGHDR, CDR2 SFDVKD. V was cut by 1 base and J by 2 bases, with 23 bases left in between. CDR3 size: 19 residues.

This chain links TRBV18 with TRBJ2-1; D call uncertain. The germline CDR1 and CDR2 sequences are KGHSH and LQKENI. Trimming cost V 6 bases and J 7 bases, with 16 bases left between them. CDR3 length: 14 residues. For the CDR3, the DNA is TGTGCCAGCTCGAGATACCCTCCAGGTAATGAGCAGTTCTTC. Amino acid sequence: CASSRYPPGNEQFF.

The chain uses TRBV27 and TRBJ2-7; 7 bases are a match to TRBD2. CDR1 and CDR2 (germline): MNHEY, SMNVEV (reference sequence). This CDR3 is 13 amino acids long. V shed 8 bases and J 7 bases; nucleotides not matched to a gene: 11. CDR3 region: CASGRGPTLEQYF. CDR3 bases: TGTGCCAGCGGGAGGGGCCCTACGTTGGAGCAGTACTTC.

The chain employs TRBV7-6 and TRBJ2-1, with TRBD1 matching over 7 bases. Trimming at V came to 5 bases and at J to 5 bases, leaving 9 bases not matched to a gene. The germline CDR1 and CDR2 sequences are SGHVS and FNYEAQ. The CDR3 totals 15 residues. The CDR3 loop reads CASSPMKTGDNEQFF. The CDR3 nucleotides are TGTGCCAGCAGCCCCATGAAAACAGGGGACAATGAGCAGTTCTTC.

This rearrangement joins TRBV6-1 to TRBJ1-6; 10 nucleotides agree with TRBD1. This CDR3 is 17 amino acids long. Germline lookup yields CDR1 MNHNS and CDR2 SASEGT. J was trimmed by 0 bases and V by 2 bases; bases with no gene match: 1. The CDR3 DNA reads TGTGCCAGCAGTGAAAGGGACAGGGGCTCCTATAATTCACCCCTCCACTTT. Encoded protein: CASSERDRGSYNSPLHF.

This chain links TRBV2 with TRBJ2-4; 8 positions agree with TRBD1. The CDR3 loop spans 14 amino acids. V gave up 2 bases and J gave up 8 bases; unmatched junction bases: 5. Germline V gives CDR1 SNHLY, CDR2 FYNNEI. The CDR3 DNA is TGTGCCAGCAGTGAATTGGACAGGGAAGACATTCAGTACTTC. This codes for CASSELDREDIQYF.

V gene TRBV5-1 combines with J gene TRBJ2-7, with 9 bases aligning to TRBD1. V lost 0 bases, J lost 6 bases, and 7 bases stayed unmatched. CDR3 length: 15 amino acids. CDR1 is SGHRS and CDR2 is YFSETQ in the germline V gene. CDR3 in DNA: TGCGCCAGCAGCTTGGAGGGGACAGGGCTTATCGAGCAGTACTTC. It translates to CASSLEGTGLIEQYF.

The V call is TRBV9, the J call TRBJ2-1; D is uncertain. Germline V CDR1 and CDR2: SGDLS, YYNGEE. The CDR3 totals 13 residues. The V gene lost 0 bases and the J gene lost 7 bases, with 8 bases spanning the gap. The CDR3 DNA is TGTGCCAGCAGCGTAGCTACGAGTAATGAGCAGTTCTTC. This sequence encodes CASSVATSNEQFF.

The genes are TRBV5-1 and TRBJ2-3, with D perhaps given as TRBD1 or TRBD2 (5 bases each). This CDR3 has 15 residues. Germline V CDR1 and CDR2: SGHRS, YFSETQ. V lost 2 bases to trimming and J lost 0 bases, with 10 bases between them. CDR3 in DNA: TGCGCCAGCAGCTTAGGGTGGGGGAGCACAGATACGCAGTATTTT. Translated, it gives CASSLGWGSTDTQYF.

The rearrangement joins TRBV2 to TRBJ1-1; D is possibly TRBD1 (6 bases). The V gene lost 6 bases and the J gene lost 2 bases, with 13 bases spanning the gap. CDR3 length: 14 amino acids. CDR1 is SNHLY and CDR2 is FYNNEI in the germline V gene. The CDR3 nucleotides are TGTGCCAGCAGCGTTACAGGGATAAACACTGAAGCTTTCTTT. It translates to CASSVTGINTEAFF.

V gene TRBV7-9 combines with J gene TRBJ2-7; D gene ambiguous. From germline, CDR1 is SEHNR and CDR2 FQNEAQ (reference sequence). There are 15 residues in the CDR3. With 5 bases removed from V and 0 bases from J, the gap between germline ends came to 14 bases. The CDR3 reads CASSPHTQSSYEQYF. DNA for the CDR3: TGTGCCAGCAGCCCCCACACCCAGAGCTCCTACGAGCAGTACTTC. The full variable domain, its missing parts supplied by reference TRBV7-9 and TRBJ2-7, is DTGVSQNPRHKITKRGQNVTFRCDPISEHNRLYWYRQTLGQGPEFLTYFQNEAQLEKSRLLSDRFSAERPKGSFSTLEIQRTEQGDSAMYLCASSPHTQSSYEQYFGPGTRLTVT.

The chain has TRBV6-1 and TRBJ1-5, with D unresolved. The V and J ends lost 3 bases and 0 bases respectively, with 9 bases between them. Germline values: CDR1 MNHNS, CDR2 SASEGT. The CDR3 extends over 15 amino acids. This CDR3 reads CASSDRRASNQPQHF. For the CDR3, the DNA is TGTGCCAGCAGTGACAGAAGAGCTAGCAATCAGCCCCAGCATTTT.

The chain recombines TRBV5-1 with TRBJ2-3; tentatively, D is TRBD1 (6 bases). From germline, CDR1 is SGHRS and CDR2 YFSETQ. V lost 3 bases, J lost 0 bases, and 11 bases lay in between. CDR3 length: 15 amino acids. In DNA form, the CDR3 reads TGCGCCAGCAGCTCCGGGACACATAGCACAGATACGCAGTATTTT. Its protein is CASSSGTHSTDTQYF.

This chain connects TRBV10-2 to TRBJ2-7; no clear D. Germline CDR1 and CDR2: WSHSY and SAAADI. The CDR3 covers 13 residues. Between the trimmed V and J ends, which lost 4 bases and 4 bases, there was a span of 11 bases. DNA of the CDR3: TGCGCCAGCAGTGTTGGTAGGGCATACGAGCAGTACTTC. Translation gives CASSVGRAYEQYF.

The V call is TRBV5-1, the J call TRBJ2-3; D possibly corresponds to TRBD1 (6 bases). The CDR3 has 15 amino acids. Per germline, CDR1 SGHRS and CDR2 YFSETQ. V lost 1 base and J 2 bases, leaving 11 bases between the germline ends. The CDR3 sequence: CASSLYRDNTDTQYF. CDR3 coding DNA: TGCGCCAGCAGCTTGTACAGGGATAACACAGATACGCAGTATTTT. The entire variable domain, with the rest obtained from reference TRBV5-1 and TRBJ2-3, is as follows: KAGVTQTPRYLIKTRGQQVTLSCSPISGHRSVSWYQQTPGQGLQFLFEYFSETQRNKGNFPGRFSGRQFSNSRSEMNVSTLELGDSALYLCASSLYRDNTDTQYFGPGTRLTVL.

As concerns this clone: This CDR3 is also generated by other DNA sequences in the sample. The rearrangement uses TRBV2 and TRBJ2-5; 7 bases are a match to TRBD2. Germline-derived CDR1 and CDR2 are SNHLY and FYNNEI. The V gene end was trimmed by 8 bases and the J gene end by 2 bases; junction bases not matched to a gene: 5. The CDR3 consists of 13 residues. DNA for the CDR3: TGTGCCAGCCGGACTAGTGTTCAAGAGACCCAGTACTTC. Translated: CASRTSVQETQYF.

The V call is TRBV11-2, the J call TRBJ1-1; D remains unclear. CDR1 and CDR2 (germline): SGHAT, FQNNGV. V lost 2 bases and J 1 base, leaving 5 bases between the germline ends. This CDR3 comprises 13 residues. The CDR3: CASSLITNTEAFF. Here the CDR3 DNA reads TGTGCCAGCAGCTTAATTACGAACACTGAAGCTTTCTTT.

This clone came up a few times. This chain connects TRBV5-5 to TRBJ2-1; D remains unclear. CDR3 length: 11 residues. The germline V gene encodes CDR1 SGHKS and CDR2 YYEKEE (reference sequence). The V and J ends lost 4 bases and 10 bases respectively, with 9 bases between them. The CDR3 sequence is CASSPSREQFF. The CDR3 DNA sequence: TGTGCCAGCAGCCCTTCCAGGGAGCAGTTCTTC.

This clone occurred a few times. V gene TRBV4-1 combines with J gene TRBJ2-7; the match to TRBD1 covers 9 bases. The CDR3 consists of 17 residues. Germline loops: CDR1 MGHRA, CDR2 YSYEKL. V shed 0 bases, J shed 2 bases, and the junction held 8 bases outside the gene matches. The DNA of the CDR3 is TGCGCCAGCAGCCAAGATCATTGGGACAGGGTTACCTACGAGCAGTACTTC. Amino acid sequence: CASSQDHWDRVTYEQYF.

The gene calls are TRBV7-9 and TRBJ1-1; the match to TRBD1 covers 7 bases. Germline-derived CDR1 and CDR2 are SEHNR and FQNEAQ (reference sequence). Losses at the gene ends were 4 bases for V and 4 bases for J; bases not matched to a gene: 6. This CDR3 has 14 residues. CDR3 bases: TGTGCCAGCAGCTCCCTAGACAGGGCCACTGAAGCTTTCTTT. This translates into CASSSLDRATEAFF.

V and J are TRBV21-1 and TRBJ1-2; TRBD1 was called by the table and not checked on the DNA. TRBV21-1 represents a pseudogene. There are 16 residues in the CDR3. The CDR3 is CASSKFPTFTNYGYTF. CDR3 nucleotide sequence: TGTGCCAGCAGCAAATTCCCGACATTTACTAACTATGGCTACACCTTC.

CDR3 coding DNA: TGCGCCAGCAGCCAACGAATCCCCACCCCGGTGAGCAATCAGCCCCAGCATTTT. As protein: CASSQRIPTPVSNQPQHF. The chain carries TRBV4-1 and TRBJ1-5; D gene unclear. V was clipped by 2 bases and J by 1 base, with 18 bases between them. The CDR3 contains 18 residues. Germline CDR1 and CDR2: MGHRA and YSYEKL.

The chain links TRBV9 to TRBJ2-3; weak D call: TRBD1 (5 bases). There are 15 residues in the CDR3. Germline V gene data show CDR1 as SGDLS and CDR2 as YYNGEE. V was shortened by 1 base and J by 4 bases, with 13 bases between the two germline ends. CDR3 amino acids: CASSVSPKGADTQYF. CDR3 sequence (DNA): TGTGCCAGCAGCGTAAGCCCGAAAGGGGCAGATACGCAGTATTTT.

The chain employs TRBV3-1 (or the pseudogene TRBV3-2) and TRBJ2-5; TRBD1 is a possible D gene (6 bases). Germline V gene lookup returns CDR1 LGHDT and CDR2 YNNKEL (reference sequence). With 1 base removed from V and 13 bases from J, the gap between germline ends came to 16 bases. This CDR3 comprises 13 residues. CDR3 sequence: CASSQGYRAVGYF. DNA for the CDR3: TGTGCCAGCAGCCAAGGGTACAGGGCCGTGGGGTACTTC.

The chain employs TRBV11-1 and TRBJ2-3; D might be TRBD2 (5 bases). Trimming stripped 5 bases from V and 6 bases from J, with 12 bases between. CDR3 length: 13 residues. Germline lookup yields CDR1 SGHAT and CDR2 FQDESV (reference sequence). The CDR3, as DNA: TGTGCCAGCAGCCCGAGGGCGGCCGATACGCAGTATTTT. This encodes CASSPRAADTQYF.

The CDR3, as DNA: TGTGCCAGCAGACCGAACCACGGCGGAGGGACGGGAGAAGCTTTCTTT. It is translated as CASRPNHGGGTGEAFF. V usage is TRBV5-5 and J usage is TRBJ1-1, with a tentative D call TRBD1 (5 bases). The CDR3 length is 16 residues. Germline values: CDR1 SGHKS, CDR2 YYEKEE (reference sequence). V was trimmed by 5 bases and J by 8 bases, leaving 25 bases between them.

The V gene is TRBV27, the J gene TRBJ1-2; 8 bases align to TRBD1. J gave up 8 bases and V 0 bases, and 5 bases lay outside the gene matches. The CDR3 is 14 residues long. Germline CDR1 and CDR2: MNHEY and SMNVEV (reference sequence). The CDR3 sequence: CASSLSAGGGGYTF. As DNA, the CDR3 is TGTGCCAGCAGTTTATCGGCAGGGGGCGGCGGCTACACCTTC.

The V and J genes are TRBV5-4 and TRBJ1-5; no clear D gene. Trimming removed 0 bases at V and 6 bases at J, with 7 bases between. This CDR3 is built from 13 residues. The germline V gene encodes CDR1 SGHNT and CDR2 YYREEE (reference sequence). The CDR3 nucleotides read TGTGCCAGCAGCTTGGTCCCGGGTCAGCCCCAGCATTTT. Translated: CASSLVPGQPQHF.

The chain employs TRBV11-2 and TRBJ2-1, with TRBD2 matching 10 bases. V shed 5 bases and J 4 bases; nucleotides not matched to a gene: 5. The CDR3 has 15 amino acids. CDR1 is SGHAT, CDR2 FQNNGV, per germline. The CDR3 coding sequence is TGTGCCAGCAGCGACTTTAGCGGGGGGTACAATGAGCAGTTCTTC. This codes for CASSDFSGGYNEQFF.

This clone has only a few counts. V is TRBV5-4 and J is TRBJ1-6; TRBD1 might be the D (6 bases). Trimming removed 4 bases at V and 10 bases at J, with 15 bases between. Germline lookup yields CDR1 SGHNT and CDR2 YYREEE (reference sequence). CDR3 length: 14 residues. CDR3 sequence (DNA): TGTGCCAGCAGCCGCAGGGGTTTTGAGTCACCCCTCCACTTT. This sequence encodes CASSRRGFESPLHF.